This TCR beta chain came from a study of shared clonotypes between healthy human individuals (dated by TCRdb to about 2020). Regarding the study in general: A few men and a couple of women, aged 18 to 49 years, made up the cohort. Blood TCR repertoires of about 5 healthy adults were deeply sequenced to estimate repertoire size and the extent of clonotype sharing between individuals. For each donor, three plates each were used for CD4 naive and CD4 memory, two plates were used for CD8 naive, and one plate was used for CD8 memory. Per donor, leukapheresis produced somewhere between about 0.9 and 9 billion PBMCs. Libraries were prepared and TCR repertoires were sequenced by different laboratories using diverse techniques, in order to increase sequencing depth and limit assay-specific biases. Overall study results and their limits: Only blood was sampled, and tissue TCR repertoires likely differ from those in blood. The genetic and exposure-history diversity represented was limited by the small number of donors. Estimated clonotype richness was generally larger for naive than for memory subsets. Compared with non-shared clonotypes, clonotypes shared by all four sorted-subset donors had higher generation probabilities. Rarefaction of sorted-subset datasets indicated incomplete sequencing despite the large sequencing depth. Pairwise subsampling indicated that sequencing depth was expected to affect the degree of clonotype sharing among donors. Sharing across a handful of donors was observed for roughly 5.4% of naive CD4, under 4% of naive CD8, 2% to 2.5% of memory CD4, and approximately 0.41% of memory CD8 clonotypes.

According to the germline V gene, CDR1 reads SGHVS and CDR2 reads FQNEAQ. The CDR3, cysteine through phenylalanine, is 16 amino acids long. CDR3 DNA is the only sequence kept; it has 48 bases, read in frame from the first base. V ends up 1 base short and J 3 bases short, with an unmatched junction base count of 4. In the case of this clone: Its antigen is unknown. Base qualities are not recorded, but no much larger clone differs from it by a single base.

TCR CDR3 regions were amplified from genomic DNA by multiplex PCR using the deep immunoSEQ assay. Extracted genomic DNA from each cell subset was spread evenly across all wells of several immunoSEQ 96-well plates, with each plate serving as a replicate. For sorted subsets, each replicate PCR was loaded with about 200 ng genomic DNA, equivalent to about 30,000 T cell genomes. Purified libraries were measured with a Qubit 3.0 fluorometer, size-checked on a Bioanalyzer 2100, and measured again with the KAPA Library Quantification kit. Every immunoSEQ 96-well plate was sequenced on a separate single-read 150-cycle Illumina NextSeq 550 flow cell. In the original analysis: Because only junctional sequences without quality scores were contained in the immunoSEQ output, filtering matching that applied to full-length reads could not be performed. Sequences were annotated with PyIR, a Python wrapper for IgBLAST v1.9, and V/J genes and CDR3 were assigned using IMGT germline references. Reads were filtered out if the reads had weak V/J assignments (E-value above 1e-6), no CDR3, stop codons, out-of-frame junctions, or ambiguous translated residues. V3J clonotypes were defined as sequences sharing the same inferred V gene, J gene, and CDR3 amino acid sequence. Percentage overlap between repertoires was computed as shared unique clonotypes divided by the size of the smaller repertoire. Richness of each repertoire was evaluated using RTK rarefaction, the Chao1 estimator, and Recon v2.1 estimates of unobserved clonotypes. Generation probabilities were computed with OLGA for all TCRbeta clonotypes obtained by the gDNA method from a few donors. The clones in this table, taken by TCRdb from immuneACCESS, are in-frame only. Not every clone is retained; where verified, under half of the shortfall comes from an unresolved V gene, and the cause of the rest is unknown. The DNA gave D and trimming, while V, J and clone size come from that table. A total of around 600,000 clones appear in this sample, about 98% of them only once. The ten largest clones capture more than 0.3% of the sample.

For the CD8 naive samples, CD45RO-negative cells were positively selected for CCR7, yielding a CD45RA+CCR7+ population from which TemRA cells were excluded. Healthy HIV-negative adults with no recently reported acute infections or vaccinations were included as donors. Only Caucasian adults living in Nashville, Tennessee, USA were represented among the donors. Blood was collected by leukapheresis, and PBMCs were isolated by Ficoll-Histopaque density gradient centrifugation and then cryopreserved in liquid nitrogen vapor phase. Analytical flow cytometry was used to check the purity and quantity of each magnetically sorted T cell population. Genomic DNA was isolated from every sorted fraction and measured by UV absorbance on a Nanodrop 2000c.

The chain uses TRBV7-8 and TRBJ2-1; the central 9 bases match TRBD2. Sequencing used naive CD8+ T cells sorted from blood. The cell subset or site label for this specimen denotes: CD45RA+CCR7+. The receptor was derived from a young man in good health. The nucleotide sequence is given as TGTGCCAGCAGCTTAGGAGTGACTAGCGGCTACAATGAGCAGTTCTTC. Protein translation: CASSLGVTSGYNEQFF.